The 21 T cell receptor beta chains reported below all come from one sample, sequenced in a study of cytomegalovirus exposure and HLA in healthy donors. The PCR contained 60 Vbeta and 13 Jbeta primers. The protocol was immunoSEQ multiplex PCR, while the TCRdb copy is restricted to in-frame clones and leaves out a portion. The sample consists of fewer than 130,000 clones, around 83% of them appearing once. The specimen was PBMCs. These receptors came from a woman aged 60-70 years in good health and CMV-seropositive.

In nucleotides, the CDR3 is TGTGCCAGCAGGGGATCGGGACAGAGGAGCAATCAGCCCCAGCATTTT. Translation gives CASRGSGQRSNQPQHF. The V call is TRBV19, the J call TRBJ1-5; 7 positions agree with TRBD1. J was trimmed by 1 base and V by 9 bases; bases with no gene match: 12. This CDR3 has 16 amino acids. CDR1 and CDR2 from the germline V gene are LNHDA and SQIVND (reference sequence). Looking up the rest from reference TRBV19 and TRBJ1-5 gives the full variable domain: DGGITQSPKYLFRKEGQNVTLSCEQNLNHDAMYWYRQDPGQGLRLIYYSQIVNDFQKGDIAEGYSVSREKKESFPLTVTSAQKNPTAFYLCASRGSGQRSNQPQHFGDGTRLSIL.

The chain recombines TRBV6-6 with TRBJ1-2; D may be TRBD1 (5 bases). This CDR3 spans 14 amino acids. Germline V gene sequence: CDR1 MNHNY, CDR2 SVGAGI (reference sequence). Trimming took off 2 bases at V and 3 bases at J, with 10 bases between the two ends. CDR3 in amino acids: CASSYGGEDYGYTF. Written as DNA, the CDR3 is TGTGCCAGCAGTTACGGGGGGGAAGACTATGGCTACACCTTC.

This clone came up a few times. This chain links TRBV6-1 with TRBJ1-4; D not certain. The CDR3 has 15 amino acids. The germline CDR1 and CDR2 sequences are MNHNS and SASEGT. Trimming cost V 1 base and J 2 bases, with 8 bases left between them. The CDR3 is CASSEVGNTNEKLFF. CDR3 nucleotides: TGTGCCAGCAGTGAAGTCGGGAATACTAATGAAAAACTGTTTTTT.

The chain has TRBV5-4 and TRBJ2-7, with D possibly matching TRBD2 (6 bases). CDR1 is SGHNT and CDR2 is YYREEE in the germline V gene (reference sequence). V was cut by 5 bases and J by 2 bases, with 23 bases left in between. This CDR3 has 17 residues. This CDR3 is CASSFPSGSGYTYEQYF. The CDR3 coding sequence is TGTGCCAGCAGTTTCCCCTCCGGGAGCGGCTACACCTACGAGCAGTACTTC.

The rearrangement uses TRBV10-1 and TRBJ1-1, with 12 bases identical to TRBD1. Trimming removed 6 bases from V and 1 base from J; junction bases left unmatched: 3. The CDR3 extends over 15 amino acids. Germline-derived CDR1 and CDR2 are WNHNN and SYGVQD (reference sequence). This CDR3 reads CASSPGQGANTEAFF. The CDR3, as DNA: TGCGCCAGCAGCCCGGGACAGGGGGCGAACACTGAAGCTTTCTTT.

V usage is TRBV6-1 and J usage is TRBJ2-7; D may be TRBD2 (5 bases). The CDR3 has 14 residues. V was cut by 5 bases and J by 1 base, with 12 bases left in between. Germline CDR1 and CDR2: MNHNS and SASEGT. The CDR3 nucleotides are TGTGCCAGCAGTTATAATCAGCGGTCCTACGAGCAGTACTTC. This gives the protein CASSYNQRSYEQYF.

The chain carries TRBV2 and TRBJ1-1; a weak D match, TRBD1 (6 bases). Germline-derived CDR1 and CDR2 are SNHLY and FYNNEI. CDR3 length equals 13 residues. V lost 6 bases to trimming and J lost 1 base, with 9 bases between them. CDR3: CASRWTANTEAFF. The CDR3 DNA reads TGTGCCAGCAGATGGACAGCGAACACTGAAGCTTTCTTT.

V and J are TRBV18 and TRBJ2-1; TRBD1 matches 7 bases. V lost 2 bases and J lost 6; bases outside the gene matches: 4. Germline V lookup: CDR1 KGHSH, CDR2 LQKENI. CDR3 length: 14 amino acids. The DNA for the CDR3 is TGTGCCAGCTCACCAGGGACAGAGCTCAATGAGCAGTTCTTC. Protein sequence: CASSPGTELNEQFF.

The gene calls are TRBV19 and TRBJ2-1; D gene unclear. Germline V CDR1 and CDR2: LNHDA, SQIVND (reference sequence). The V end lost 10 bases, the J end lost 0 bases, and 19 bases lay between the germline ends. There are 16 residues in the CDR3. The CDR3 DNA is TGTGCCACCCGAACCCGTCACCGGAGCTCCTACAATGAGCAGTTCTTC. The encoded protein is CATRTRHRSSYNEQFF.

The chain is built from TRBV28 and TRBJ2-7, with D perhaps TRBD1 (6 bases). This CDR3 comprises 14 residues. The V gene lost 3 bases and the J gene lost 2 bases, with 11 bases spanning the gap. Germline lookup yields CDR1 MDHEN and CDR2 SYDVKM. The CDR3 protein is CASSLSGVTYEQYF. The CDR3 nucleotides are TGTGCCAGCAGTTTGTCAGGGGTTACCTACGAGCAGTACTTC.

This chain uses TRBV19 with TRBJ2-5; TRBD1 agrees at 12 bases. The J call is uncertain, as TRBJ2-7 better fits the DNA end. The CDR3 is 16 amino acids. In germline, CDR1 is LNHDA, CDR2 SQIVND (reference sequence). The CDR3 DNA follows: TGTGCCAGTAGTTTACGCGGGGACAGGGGGCTCTACGAGCAGTACTTC. Its protein product is CASSLRGDRGLYEQYF.

The J gene is TRBJ2-1, the V gene TRBV5-4, with 11 bases matching TRBD1. The CDR3 is made up of 16 amino acids. Germline V gene sequence: CDR1 SGHNT, CDR2 YYREEE (reference sequence). Germline trimming cut 0 bases from V and 5 bases from J; bases unmatched to any gene: 4. The CDR3 sequence: CASSLGGTGGDNEQFF. The CDR3 coding sequence is TGTGCCAGCAGCTTGGGGGGGACAGGGGGAGACAATGAGCAGTTCTTC.

The chain employs TRBV15 and TRBJ1-4, with 8 positions matching TRBD1. The ends lost 4 bases at V and 0 bases at J; junction bases unmatched: 7. The CDR3 spans 17 residues. Germline-derived CDR1 and CDR2 are LNHNV and YYDKDF (reference sequence). The CDR3 is CATSTQGASATNEKLFF. In nucleotides, the CDR3 is TGTGCCACCAGCACCCAGGGGGCTAGTGCAACTAATGAAAAACTGTTTTTT. The variable domain in full, completed from reference TRBV15 and TRBJ1-4, reads DAMVIQNPRYQVTQFGKPVTLSCSQTLNHNVMYWYQQKSSQAPKLLFHYYDKDFNNEADTPDNFQSRRPNTSFCFLDIRSPGLGDTAMYLCATSTQGASATNEKLFFGSGTQLSVL.

The chain recombines TRBV4-1 with TRBJ2-1; possible D gene TRBD1, 6 bases. V lost 0 bases, J lost 8 bases, and 23 bases lay in between. CDR3 length equals 18 residues. Germline V gene lookup returns CDR1 MGHRA and CDR2 YSYEKL. CDR3: CASSQDRFGRGLADEQFF. Here the CDR3 DNA reads TGCGCCAGCAGCCAAGATCGGTTCGGCAGGGGATTGGCTGATGAGCAGTTCTTC.

This clone was detected once. The rearrangement joins TRBV9 to TRBJ2-5; tentatively, D is TRBD1 (5 bases). Per germline, CDR1 SGDLS and CDR2 YYNGEE. The germline V and J ends were trimmed by 0 bases and 2 bases, with 8 bases remaining between them. The CDR3 totals 14 residues. The CDR3 DNA reads as TGTGCCAGCAGCGTAGATACAGGACAAGAGACCCAGTACTTC. Translating it yields CASSVDTGQETQYF. The variable domain in full, completed from reference TRBV9 and TRBJ2-5, reads DSGVTQTPKHLITATGQRVTLRCSPRSGDLSVYWYQQSLDQGLQFLIQYYNGEERAKGNILERFSAQQFPDLHSELNLSSLELGDSALYFCASSVDTGQETQYFGPGTRLLVL.

This chain links TRBV7-8 with TRBJ1-2, with unresolved D. The V gene's germline CDR1 is SGHVS and CDR2 FQNEAQ. This CDR3 comprises 14 residues. Trimming cost V 3 bases and J 7 bases, with 15 bases left between them. For the CDR3, the DNA is TGTGCCAGCAGCTTCCGCGGGGTAATTCGTGGCTACACCTTC. Its protein product is CASSFRGVIRGYTF.

The chain carries TRBV5-6 and TRBJ2-5; D not resolved. The CDR3 has 13 amino acids. Germline lookup yields CDR1 SGHDT and CDR2 YYEEEE. The V end lost 4 bases, the J end lost 2 bases, and 9 bases lay between the germline ends. The CDR3 reads CASSPQIQETQYF. In DNA, the CDR3 is TGTGCCAGCAGCCCCCAGATTCAAGAGACCCAGTACTTC.

This clone was observed a handful of times. This chain uses TRBV4-2 with TRBJ2-2; no definite D call. V gave up 0 bases and J gave up 5 bases, with 16 bases separating them. The CDR3 length is 17 residues. Germline V gene sequence: CDR1 LGHNA, CDR2 YNFKEQ. CDR3 DNA sequence: TGTGCCAGCAGCCAAGATTCGGGTCCCACACGAACCGGGGAGCTGTTTTTT. This sequence encodes CASSQDSGPTRTGELFF.

The chain carries TRBV14 and TRBJ2-1, with 14 bases lining up with TRBD2. The V segment lost 3 bases and the J segment 6 bases; nucleotides outside the gene matches: 13. This CDR3 spans 19 amino acids. The germline gives CDR1 SGHDN, CDR2 FVKESK. CDR3 region: CASSHGEGLAGVRSNEQFF. In DNA, the CDR3 is TGTGCCAGCAGCCACGGGGAGGGACTAGCGGGAGTACGAAGCAATGAGCAGTTCTTC.

The genes are TRBV9 and TRBJ2-1, with TRBD1 as a possible D gene (6 bases). Germline-derived CDR1 and CDR2 are SGDLS and YYNGEE. Trimming stripped 4 bases from V and 6 bases from J, with 20 bases between. The CDR3 contains 16 residues. The CDR3 nucleotides read TGTGCCAGCAGCATACAAGGATTTGGGACAATCAATGAGCAGTTCTTC. This encodes CASSIQGFGTINEQFF.

V gene TRBV11-2 combines with J gene TRBJ1-1, with 7 bases matching TRBD1. CDR3 length equals 13 residues. After removal of 5 bases from V and 5 bases from J, the junction contained 5 bases not matched to a gene. In germline, CDR1 is SGHAT, CDR2 FQNNGV. CDR3 sequence reads: CASSRQGMTEAFF. The CDR3 coding sequence is TGTGCCAGCAGCCGACAGGGTATGACTGAAGCTTTCTTT. Complete variable domain (other parts from reference TRBV11-2 and TRBJ1-1): EAGVAQSPRYKIIEKRQSVAFWCNPISGHATLYWYQQILGQGPKLLIQFQNNGVVDDSQLPKDRFSAERLKGVDSTLKIQPAKLEDSAVYLCASSRQGMTEAFFGQGTRLTVV.